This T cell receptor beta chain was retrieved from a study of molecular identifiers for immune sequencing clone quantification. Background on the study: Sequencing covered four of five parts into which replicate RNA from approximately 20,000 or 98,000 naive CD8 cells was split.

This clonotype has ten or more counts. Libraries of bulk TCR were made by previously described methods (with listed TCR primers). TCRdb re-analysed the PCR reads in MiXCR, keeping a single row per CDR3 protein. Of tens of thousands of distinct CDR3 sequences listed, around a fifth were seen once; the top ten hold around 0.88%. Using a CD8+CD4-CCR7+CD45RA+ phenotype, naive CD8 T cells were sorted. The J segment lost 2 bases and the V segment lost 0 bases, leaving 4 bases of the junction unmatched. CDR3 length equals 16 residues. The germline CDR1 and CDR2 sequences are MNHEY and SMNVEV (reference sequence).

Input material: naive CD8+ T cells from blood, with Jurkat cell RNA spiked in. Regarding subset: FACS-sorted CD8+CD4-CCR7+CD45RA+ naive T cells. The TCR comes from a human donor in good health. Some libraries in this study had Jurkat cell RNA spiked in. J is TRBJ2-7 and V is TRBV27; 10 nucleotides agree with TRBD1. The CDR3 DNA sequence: TGTGCCAGCAGTTTATCAGGGACAGGGGCTACCTACGAGCAGTACTTC. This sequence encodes CASSLSGTGATYEQYF.